The clone carrying this T cell receptor (beta chain) occurred once. The CDR3 loop spans 13 amino acids. Trimming pared 0 bases from V and 7 bases from J, leaving 11 bases between. The V gene's germline CDR1 is SGHRS and CDR2 YFSETQ. The entry originates in a study of blood T cell repertoires in COVID-19. Background on the study: COVID-19 samples collected from the United States, Italy and Spain covered acute and convalescent phases. The cDNA or gDNA used as material had been derived from T cells, B-cell-depleted T cells, or PBMCs.

Original processing notes: Estimation of nucleated cell counts relied on the amplification of reference gene primers. Assay used: immunoSEQ multiplex PCR; TCRdb lists only in-frame clones, some missing. The V and J calls and clone size are taken from that table; D and trimming were inferred from the DNA. The sample includes nearly 70,000 clones, approximately 78% of them seen just once. V and J are TRBV5-1 and TRBJ2-7; perhaps TRBD1 as D (5 bases). The TCR originated in a woman of 80 years or more with acute or convalescent COVID-19. The sample comprised peripheral blood. The CDR3 DNA is TGCGCCAGCAGCTTGGCCATACAGGAGGAGCAGTACTTC. Its protein product is CASSLAIQEEQYF.